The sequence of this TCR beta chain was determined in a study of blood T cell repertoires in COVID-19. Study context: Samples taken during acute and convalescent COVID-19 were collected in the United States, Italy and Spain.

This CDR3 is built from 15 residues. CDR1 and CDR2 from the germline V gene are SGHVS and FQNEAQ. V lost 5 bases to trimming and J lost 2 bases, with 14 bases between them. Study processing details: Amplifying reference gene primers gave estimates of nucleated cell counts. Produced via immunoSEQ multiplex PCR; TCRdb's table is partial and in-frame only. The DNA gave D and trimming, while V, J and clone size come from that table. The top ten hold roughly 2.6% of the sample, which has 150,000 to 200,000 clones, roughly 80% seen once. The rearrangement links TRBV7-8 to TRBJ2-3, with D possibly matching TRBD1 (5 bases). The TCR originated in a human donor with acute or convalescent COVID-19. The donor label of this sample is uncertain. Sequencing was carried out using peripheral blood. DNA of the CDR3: TGTGCCAGCAGCCACGACAGCTATTACACAGATACGCAGTATTTT. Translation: CASSHDSYYTDTQYF. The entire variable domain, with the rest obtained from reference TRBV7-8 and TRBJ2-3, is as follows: GAGVSQSPRYKVAKRGQDVALRCDPISGHVSLFWYQQALGQGPEFLTYFQNEAQLDKSGLPSDRFFAERPEGSVSTLKIQRTQQEDSAVYLCASSHDSYYTDTQYFGPGTRLTVL.